This T cell receptor (beta chain) is from a study of cytomegalovirus exposure and HLA in healthy donors. Study-level background: The platform used for the approximately 130 validation repertoires matched that of the approximately 620 first-cohort repertoires, a later analysis reported.

Clones were read by immunoSEQ multiplex PCR, and TCRdb kept only the in-frame ones, dropping some. The sample shows 90,000 to 120,000 clones, 90% to 96% of them seen only once. From germline, CDR1 is PRHDT and CDR2 FYEKMQ (reference sequence). The CDR3 contains 16 residues. The junction had 4 bases not matched to a gene; V was cut back by 0 bases and J by 6 bases. The donors were members of the validation cohort comprising over 90 subjects, separate from the roughly 730-subject first cohort. The clonotype comes from a woman in her late teens or twenties in good health and CMV-seronegative. The chain couples TRBV13 to TRBJ2-1; TRBD2 aligns across 11 bases. The sample consisted of PBMCs. The CDR3 here is CASSLGTSGAFNEQFF. CDR3 nucleotides: TGTGCCAGCAGCTTAGGGACTAGCGGGGCGTTCAATGAGCAGTTCTTC.